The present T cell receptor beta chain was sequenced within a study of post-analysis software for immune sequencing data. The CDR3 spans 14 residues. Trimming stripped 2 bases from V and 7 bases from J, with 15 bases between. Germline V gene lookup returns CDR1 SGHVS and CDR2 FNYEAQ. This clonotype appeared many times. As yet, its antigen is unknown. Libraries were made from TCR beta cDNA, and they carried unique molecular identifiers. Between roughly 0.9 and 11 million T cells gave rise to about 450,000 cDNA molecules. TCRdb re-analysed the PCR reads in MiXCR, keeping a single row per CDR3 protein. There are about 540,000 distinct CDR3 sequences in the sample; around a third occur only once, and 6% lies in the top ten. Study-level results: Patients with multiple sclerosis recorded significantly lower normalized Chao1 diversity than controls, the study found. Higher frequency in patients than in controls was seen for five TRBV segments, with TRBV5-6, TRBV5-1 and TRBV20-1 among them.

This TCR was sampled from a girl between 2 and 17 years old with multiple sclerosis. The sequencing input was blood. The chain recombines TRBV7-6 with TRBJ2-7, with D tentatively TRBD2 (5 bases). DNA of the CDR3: TGTGCCAGCAGCTTATCGCCCCGGGATGGAGAGCAGTACTTC. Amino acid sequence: CASSLSPRDGEQYF.